This TCR beta chain was obtained from a study of memory CD4+ T cells and cytomegalovirus serostatus. Background on the study: This sample comes from healthy Belgian adults, 9 CMV seropositive, 24 seronegative.

Single viable CD3+CD4+CD8-CD45RO+ cells were sorted as the memory CD4+ T cells. Per germline, CDR1 MNHEY and CDR2 SVGAGI. Trimming at V came to 6 bases and at J to 3 bases, leaving 6 bases not matched to a gene. The CDR3 consists of 14 residues. As handled by the study authors: Out-of-frame sequences were removed, leaving 2 million to 2.5 million distinct TCRbeta sequences. Some clones are missing from TCRdb's copy, which holds only in-frame ones; the method was immunoSEQ multiplex PCR. V and J calls and clone size are given by that table; D and trimming were obtained from the DNA. The profile covers some 60,000 clones, with about 80% appearing a single time and about 2.4% taken by the ten largest. Turning to this clone: Its target is unknown.

Study-level points and caveats: CD4+ memory repertoires contained about 40% of the roughly 150 reported CMV TCRbeta sequences. A US-trained random forest predicted CMV serostatus with median AUC 0.91.

This TCR came from an adult in good health and CMV-seropositive. The chain recombines TRBV6-5 with TRBJ2-3, with 7 positions matching TRBD1. Sequenced material: memory CD4+ T cells from blood. The CDR3 here is CASSRDSGTDTQYF. The CDR3 nucleotides read TGTGCCAGCAGCCGGGACAGTGGGACAGATACGCAGTATTTT.